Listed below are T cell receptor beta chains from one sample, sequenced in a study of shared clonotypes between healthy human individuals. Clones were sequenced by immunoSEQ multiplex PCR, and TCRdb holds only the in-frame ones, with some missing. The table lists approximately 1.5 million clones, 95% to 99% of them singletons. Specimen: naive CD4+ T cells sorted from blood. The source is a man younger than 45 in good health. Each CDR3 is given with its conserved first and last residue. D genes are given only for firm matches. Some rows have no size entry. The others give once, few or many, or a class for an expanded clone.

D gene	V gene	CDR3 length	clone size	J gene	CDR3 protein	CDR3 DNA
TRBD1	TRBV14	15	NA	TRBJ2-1	CASSQVTGVYNEQFF	TGTGCCAGCAGCCAAGTTACAGGGGTCTACAATGAGCAGTTCTTC
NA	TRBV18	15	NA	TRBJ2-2	CASSPLFSSTGELFF	TGTGCCAGCTCACCATTGTTCAGTTCCACCGGGGAGCTGTTTTTT
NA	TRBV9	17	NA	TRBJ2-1	CASSVGVRTTPYNEQFF	TGTGCCAGCAGCGTAGGGGTCAGGACCACCCCCTACAATGAGCAGTTCTTC
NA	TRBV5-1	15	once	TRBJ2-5	CASSSFTDNQETQYF	TGCGCCAGCAGCTCCTTTACAGATAACCAAGAGACCCAGTACTTC
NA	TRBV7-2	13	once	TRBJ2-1	CASSLVSRVEQFF	TGTGCCAGCAGCTTGGTCTCCCGGGTTGAGCAGTTCTTC
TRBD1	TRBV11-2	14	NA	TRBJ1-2	CASSWGQGQLGYTF	TGTGCCAGCAGCTGGGGACAGGGCCAACTTGGCTACACCTTC
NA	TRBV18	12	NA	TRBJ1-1	CASSPPNHFAFF	TGTGCCAGCTCACCACCTAACCATTTTGCTTTCTTT
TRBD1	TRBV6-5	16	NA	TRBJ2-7	CASSLTGTGVTYEQYF	TGTGCCAGCAGTTTAACCGGGACAGGGGTAACCTACGAGCAGTACTTC
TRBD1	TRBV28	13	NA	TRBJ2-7	CASSFGTAYEQYF	TGTGCCAGCAGTTTTGGGACAGCCTACGAGCAGTACTTC
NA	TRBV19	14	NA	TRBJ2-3	CASSIGTRTDTQYF	TGTGCCAGTAGTATCGGGACCCGAACAGATACGCAGTATTTT
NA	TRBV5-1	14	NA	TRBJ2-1	CASSLVVAPPEQFF	TGCGCCAGCAGCCTGGTGGTAGCCCCGCCAGAGCAGTTCTTC
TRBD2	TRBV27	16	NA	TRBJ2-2	CASSPSGRAGTGELFF	TGTGCCAGCAGTCCAAGCGGGAGGGCCGGGACCGGGGAGCTGTTTTTT
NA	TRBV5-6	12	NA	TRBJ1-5	CASSLWHQPQHF	TGTGCCAGCAGCTTGTGGCATCAGCCCCAGCATTTT
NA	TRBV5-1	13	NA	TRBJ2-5	CASSLAVQETQYF	TGCGCCAGCAGCTTGGCGGTCCAAGAGACCCAGTACTTC
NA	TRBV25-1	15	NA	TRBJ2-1	CASSGWGQGYNEQFF	TGTGCCAGCAGTGGCTGGGGCCAGGGATACAATGAGCAGTTCTTC
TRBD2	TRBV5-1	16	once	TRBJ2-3	CASSLALAGEGDTQYF	TGCGCCAGCAGCTTGGCACTAGCGGGAGAAGGAGATACGCAGTATTTT
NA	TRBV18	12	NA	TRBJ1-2	CASSPGEYGYTF	TGTGCCAGCTCACCGGGGGAGTATGGCTACACCTTC
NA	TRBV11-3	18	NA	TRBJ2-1	CASSLGRPSGTLNNEQFF	TGTGCCAGCAGCTTAGGTAGGCCCTCCGGGACACTTAACAATGAGCAGTTCTTC
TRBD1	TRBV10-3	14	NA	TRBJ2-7	CAISESTGSYEQYF	TGTGCCATCAGTGAGTCGACAGGGTCCTACGAGCAGTACTTC
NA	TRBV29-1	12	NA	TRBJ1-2	CSVDTGMHGYTF	TGCAGCGTTGATACGGGGATGCATGGCTACACCTTC
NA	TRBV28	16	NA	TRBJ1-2	CASSSPGEGWDYGYTF	TGTGCCAGCAGTTCCCCCGGCGAGGGTTGGGACTATGGCTACACCTTC
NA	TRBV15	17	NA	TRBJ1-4	CATSRDPWGEANEKLFF	TGTGCCACCAGCAGAGACCCTTGGGGAGAAGCTAATGAAAAACTGTTTTTT
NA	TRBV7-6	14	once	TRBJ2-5	CASSFVPSPETQYF	TGTGCCAGCAGCTTTGTCCCTAGCCCAGAGACCCAGTACTTC
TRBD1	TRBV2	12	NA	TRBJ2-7	CASRGQGNEQYF	TGTGCCAGCAGAGGACAGGGCAACGAGCAGTACTTC
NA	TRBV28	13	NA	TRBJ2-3	CASTIGQADTQYF	TGTGCCAGCACCATTGGCCAGGCAGATACGCAGTATTTT
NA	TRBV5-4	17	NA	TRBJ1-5	CASSHTAAGTSNQPQHF	TGTGCCAGCAGCCACACTGCGGCAGGGACTAGCAATCAGCCCCAGCATTTT
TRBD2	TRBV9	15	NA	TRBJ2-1	CASSETSGSYNEQFF	TGTGCCAGCAGCGAAACTAGCGGATCCTACAATGAGCAGTTCTTC
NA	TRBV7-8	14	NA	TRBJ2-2	CASSLVRDTGELFF	TGTGCCAGCAGCTTAGTACGGGACACCGGGGAGCTGTTTTTT
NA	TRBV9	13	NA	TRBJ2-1	CASSVEKEGEQFF	TGTGCCAGCAGCGTAGAGAAGGAGGGCGAGCAGTTCTTC
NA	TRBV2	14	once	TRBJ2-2	CARATGRGTGELFF	TGTGCCAGAGCGACAGGAAGAGGTACCGGGGAGCTGTTTTTT
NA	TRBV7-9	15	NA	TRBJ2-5	CASSLAQGFQETQYF	TGTGCCAGCAGCTTAGCCCAGGGATTCCAAGAGACCCAGTACTTC
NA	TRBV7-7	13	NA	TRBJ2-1	CASSLGQINEQFF	TGTGCCAGCAGCTTAGGCCAGATCAATGAGCAGTTCTTC
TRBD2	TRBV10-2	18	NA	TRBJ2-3	CASGSPGGEGLSTDTQYF	TGCGCCAGCGGATCCCCGGGGGGAGAAGGTCTAAGCACAGATACGCAGTATTTT